This T cell receptor (beta chain) was observed in a study of CD8 T cells in ankylosing spondylitis. Study outcomes and limitations: For ankylosing spondylitis blood, a TCR beta motif of about eight highly homologous variants appeared characteristic.

TCRdb re-called the 5' RACE reads through MiXCR, storing one row per CDR3 protein. The sample includes a few hundred thousand distinct CDR3 sequences, about a fifth of them seen just once. This clonotype has a single count. The antigen remains unidentified. Source material: blood, either unsorted or a sorted T cell fraction (not recorded which). This clonotype was obtained from a male donor with ankylosing spondylitis.

CDR3 nucleotide sequence: TGTGCCAGTAGTATAGGGGCTAGCGGGACATACGAGCAGTACTTC. Translation gives CASSIGASGTYEQYF. This chain uses TRBV19 with TRBJ2-7; TRBD2 matches 9 bases. This CDR3 comprises 15 residues. Trimming cost V 1 base and J 4 bases; bases outside gene matches: 5. Germline values: CDR1 LNHDA, CDR2 SQIVND (reference sequence). The complete variable domain, with remaining parts taken from reference TRBV19 and TRBJ2-7, reads DGGITQSPKYLFRKEGQNVTLSCEQNLNHDAMYWYRQDPGQGLRLIYYSQIVNDFQKGDIAEGYSVSREKKESFPLTVTSAQKNPTAFYLCASSIGASGTYEQYFGPGTRLTVT.